Listed below are T cell receptor beta chains from one sample, sequenced in a study of a mutant IDH1 vaccine in newly diagnosed glioma. No cognate antigen is known for these TCRs. The table came from immunoSEQ multiplex PCR; TCRdb's copy has only in-frame clones and leaves some out. The profile covers over 65,000 clones, with roughly 84% appearing a single time and 10% to 15% taken by the ten largest. Specimen: PBMCs, collected from a glioma patient whose treatment included an IDH1 peptide vaccine. The receptors come from a young man with glioma. Both conserved end residues are part of each CDR3. The order of the fields is D gene, J gene, V gene, CDR3 protein, CDR3 DNA. D genes are given only for firm matches.

D: .; J: TRBJ2-7; V: TRBV5-4; CDR3: CASSLGAGVLYEQYF; DNA: TGTGCCAGCAGCTTGGGGGCAGGGGTCCTCTACGAGCAGTACTTC
D: TRBD1; J: TRBJ2-7; V: TRBV5-6; CDR3: CASSLGQGASLYEQYF; DNA: TGTGCCAGCAGCTTGGGACAGGGGGCGTCCTTATACGAGCAGTACTTC
D: TRBD1; J: TRBJ2-2; V: TRBV19; CDR3: CASRGQGRVGELFF; DNA: TGTGCCAGTCGTGGACAGGGGAGGGTCGGGGAGCTGTTTTTT
D: TRBD1; J: TRBJ1-2; V: TRBV5-1; CDR3: CASRPGTGSNYGYTF; DNA: TGCGCCAGCAGACCCGGGACAGGCTCTAACTATGGCTACACCTTC
D: .; J: TRBJ2-6; V: TRBV5-1; CDR3: CASSFSVSGANVLTF; DNA: TGCGCCAGCAGCTTTAGCGTCTCTGGGGCCAACGTCCTGACTTTC
D: TRBD1; J: TRBJ2-7; V: TRBV19; CDR3: CASSISRDRFKYF; DNA: TGTGCCAGTAGTATATCCAGGGACAGGTTTAAGTACTTC
D: TRBD1; J: TRBJ2-3; V: TRBV5-4; CDR3: CASSSPDRVTDTQYF; DNA: TGTGCCAGCAGCTCGCCGGACAGGGTAACAGATACGCAGTATTTT
D: .; J: TRBJ2-7; V: TRBV28; CDR3: CASKISRGYEQYF; DNA: TGTGCCAGCAAGATTTCCAGGGGATACGAGCAGTACTTC
D: .; J: TRBJ1-2; V: TRBV11-1; CDR3: CASSDLFGGYTF; DNA: TGTGCCAGCAGCGACCTTTTCGGTGGCTACACCTTC
D: .; J: TRBJ2-5; V: TRBV5-8; CDR3: CASSFRETQYF; DNA: TGTGCCAGCAGCTTCCGGGAGACCCAGTACTTC
D: .; J: TRBJ2-2; V: TRBV4-3; CDR3: CASSQESVGNTGELFF; DNA: TGCGCCAGCAGCCAAGAATCCGTAGGGAACACCGGGGAGCTGTTTTTT
D: TRBD2; J: TRBJ2-1; V: TRBV4-3; CDR3: CASSQWLGGGSYNEQFF; DNA: TGCGCCAGCAGCCAATGGCTGGGGGGGGGCTCCTACAATGAGCAGTTCTTC
D: .; J: TRBJ2-1; V: TRBV7-2; CDR3: CASSLALTAGQFF; DNA: TGTGCCAGCAGCTTAGCGTTAACAGCCGGGCAGTTCTTC
D: .; J: TRBJ1-4; V: TRBV4-2; CDR3: CASSQDLGASEKLFF; DNA: TGTGCCAGCAGCCAAGATCTGGGGGCTAGTGAAAAACTGTTTTTT
D: .; J: TRBJ1-1; V: TRBV27; CDR3: CASNGGGLNTEAFF; DNA: TGTGCCAGCAACGGGGGGGGATTGAACACTGAAGCTTTCTTT
D: .; J: TRBJ1-2; V: TRBV2; CDR3: CASSVEGVIYTF; DNA: TGTGCCAGCAGTGTTGAGGGGGTAATCTACACCTTC
D: TRBD1; J: TRBJ2-5; V: TRBV27; CDR3: CASSPSGTGQLQETQYF; DNA: TGTGCCAGCAGCCCTTCGGGGACAGGGCAATTGCAAGAGACCCAGTACTTC
D: .; J: TRBJ1-2; V: TRBV4-1; CDR3: CASSQGGVGNYGYTF; DNA: TGCGCCAGCAGCCAAGGAGGGGTGGGTAACTATGGCTACACCTTC
D: .; J: TRBJ2-1; V: TRBV6-8; CDR3: CASSQARGHEQFF; DNA: TGTGCCAGCAGTCAGGCGCGGGGGCATGAGCAGTTCTTC
D: TRBD1; J: TRBJ2-2; V: TRBV19; CDR3: CASSTDRGRTGELFF; DNA: TGTGCCAGTAGTACGGACAGGGGGCGCACCGGGGAGCTGTTTTTT
D: .; J: TRBJ2-3; V: TRBV19; CDR3: CASSSQTRGTDTQYF; DNA: TGTGCCAGTAGTTCTCAAACGAGGGGCACAGATACGCAGTATTTT
D: .; J: TRBJ2-4; V: TRBV10-1; CDR3: CASSESRCRSDIQYF; DNA: TGCGCCAGCAGTGAGTCCAGGTGTAGGTCGGACATTCAGTACTTC